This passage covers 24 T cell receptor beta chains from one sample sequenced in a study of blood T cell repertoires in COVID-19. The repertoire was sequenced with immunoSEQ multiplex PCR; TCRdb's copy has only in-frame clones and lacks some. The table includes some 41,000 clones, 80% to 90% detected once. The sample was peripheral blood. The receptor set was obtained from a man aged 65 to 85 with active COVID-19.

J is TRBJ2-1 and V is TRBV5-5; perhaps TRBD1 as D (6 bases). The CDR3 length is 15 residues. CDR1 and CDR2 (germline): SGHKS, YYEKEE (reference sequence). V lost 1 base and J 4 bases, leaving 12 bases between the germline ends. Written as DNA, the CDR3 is TGTGCCAGCAGCTTGCCGGGACATCGATACAATGAGCAGTTCTTC. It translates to CASSLPGHRYNEQFF.

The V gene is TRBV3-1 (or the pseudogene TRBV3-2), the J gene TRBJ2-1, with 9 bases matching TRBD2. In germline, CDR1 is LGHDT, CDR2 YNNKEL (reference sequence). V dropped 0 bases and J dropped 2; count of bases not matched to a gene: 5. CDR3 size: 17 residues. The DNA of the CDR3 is TGTGCCAGCAGCCAAGAGGGGGGCGGGGGGGCCTACAATGAGCAGTTCTTC. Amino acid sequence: CASSQEGGGGAYNEQFF.

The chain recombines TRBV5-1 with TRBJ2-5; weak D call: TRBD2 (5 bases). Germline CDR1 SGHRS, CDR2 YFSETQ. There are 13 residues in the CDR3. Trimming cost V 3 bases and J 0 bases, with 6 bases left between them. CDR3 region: CASSSDYQETQYF. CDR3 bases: TGCGCCAGCAGCTCGGACTACCAAGAGACCCAGTACTTC.

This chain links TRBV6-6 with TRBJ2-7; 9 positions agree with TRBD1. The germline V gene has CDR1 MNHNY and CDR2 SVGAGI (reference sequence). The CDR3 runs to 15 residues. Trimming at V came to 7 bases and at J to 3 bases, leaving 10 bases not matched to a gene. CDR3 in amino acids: CASTRGGDRVYEQYF. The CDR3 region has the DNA TGTGCCAGCACCAGAGGGGGGGACAGGGTCTACGAGCAGTACTTC.

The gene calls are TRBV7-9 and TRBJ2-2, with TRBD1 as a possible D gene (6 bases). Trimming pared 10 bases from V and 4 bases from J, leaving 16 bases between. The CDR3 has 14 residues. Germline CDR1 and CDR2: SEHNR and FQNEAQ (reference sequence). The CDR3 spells CATPPGHFTGELFF. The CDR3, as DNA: TGTGCCACCCCTCCGGGACACTTCACCGGGGAGCTGTTTTTT.

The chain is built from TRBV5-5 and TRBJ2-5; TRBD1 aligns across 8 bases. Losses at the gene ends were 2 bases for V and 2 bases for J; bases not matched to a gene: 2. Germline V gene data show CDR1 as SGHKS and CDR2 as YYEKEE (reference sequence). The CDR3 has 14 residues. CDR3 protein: CASSLQGVQETQYF. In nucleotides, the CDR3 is TGTGCCAGCAGCTTACAGGGGGTTCAAGAGACCCAGTACTTC.

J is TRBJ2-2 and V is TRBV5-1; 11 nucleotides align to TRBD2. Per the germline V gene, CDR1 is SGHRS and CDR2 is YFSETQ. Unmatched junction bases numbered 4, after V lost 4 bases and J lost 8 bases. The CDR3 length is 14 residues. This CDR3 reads CASSIAGGPGELFF. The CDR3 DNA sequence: TGCGCCAGCAGCATAGCGGGGGGGCCTGGGGAGCTGTTTTTT.

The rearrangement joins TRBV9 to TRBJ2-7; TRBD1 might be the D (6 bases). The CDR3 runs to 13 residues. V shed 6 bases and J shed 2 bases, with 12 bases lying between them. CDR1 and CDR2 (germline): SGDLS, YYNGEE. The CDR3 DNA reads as TGTGCCAGCACAGGGGAAGATACCTACGAGCAGTACTTC. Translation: CASTGEDTYEQYF.

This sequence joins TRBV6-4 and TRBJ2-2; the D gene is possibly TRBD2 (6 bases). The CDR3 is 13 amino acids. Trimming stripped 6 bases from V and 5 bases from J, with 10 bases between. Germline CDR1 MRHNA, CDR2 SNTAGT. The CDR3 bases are TGTGCCAGCAGGCCTGGGGGGACCGGGGAGCTGTTTTTT. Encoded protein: CASRPGGTGELFF.

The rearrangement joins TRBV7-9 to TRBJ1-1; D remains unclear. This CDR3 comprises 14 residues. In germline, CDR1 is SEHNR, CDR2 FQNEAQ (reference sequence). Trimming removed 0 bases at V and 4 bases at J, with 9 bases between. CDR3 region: CASSLASLVTEAFF. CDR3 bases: TGTGCCAGCAGCTTAGCAAGCTTAGTCACTGAAGCTTTCTTT.

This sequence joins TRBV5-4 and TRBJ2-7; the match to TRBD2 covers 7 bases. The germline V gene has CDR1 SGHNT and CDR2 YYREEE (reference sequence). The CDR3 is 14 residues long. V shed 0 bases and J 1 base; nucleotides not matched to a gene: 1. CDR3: CASSLERGSYEQYF. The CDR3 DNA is TGTGCCAGCAGCTTGGAGCGGGGATCCTACGAGCAGTACTTC.

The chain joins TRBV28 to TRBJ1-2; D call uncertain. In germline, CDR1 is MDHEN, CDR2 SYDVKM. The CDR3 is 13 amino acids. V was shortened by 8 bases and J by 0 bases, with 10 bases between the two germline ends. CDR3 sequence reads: CASLPEANYGYTF. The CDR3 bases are TGTGCCAGCCTCCCCGAGGCTAACTATGGCTACACCTTC.

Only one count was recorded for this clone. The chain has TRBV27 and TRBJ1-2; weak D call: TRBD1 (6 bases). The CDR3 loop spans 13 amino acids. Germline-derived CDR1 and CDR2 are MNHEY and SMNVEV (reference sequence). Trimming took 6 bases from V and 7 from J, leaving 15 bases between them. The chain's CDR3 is CASRPAGDGGYTF. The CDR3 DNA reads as TGTGCCAGCAGGCCCGCAGGGGACGGTGGCTACACCTTC.

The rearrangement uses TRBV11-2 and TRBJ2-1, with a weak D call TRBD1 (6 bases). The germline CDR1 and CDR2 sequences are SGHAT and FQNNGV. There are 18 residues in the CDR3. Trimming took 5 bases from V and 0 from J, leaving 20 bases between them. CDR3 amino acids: CASSHGARDNPSYNEQFF. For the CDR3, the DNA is TGTGCCAGCAGCCACGGGGCCAGGGACAACCCCTCCTACAATGAGCAGTTCTTC.

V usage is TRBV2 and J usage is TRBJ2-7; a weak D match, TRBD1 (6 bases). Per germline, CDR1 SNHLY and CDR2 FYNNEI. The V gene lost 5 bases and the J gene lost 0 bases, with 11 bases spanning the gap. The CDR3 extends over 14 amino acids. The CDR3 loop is CASSPDRSSYEQYF. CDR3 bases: TGTGCCAGCAGTCCCGACAGGAGCTCCTACGAGCAGTACTTC. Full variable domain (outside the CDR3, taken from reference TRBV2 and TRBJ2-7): EPEVTQTPSHQVTQMGQEVILRCVPISNHLYFYWYRQILGQKVEFLVSFYNNEISEKSEIFDDQFSVERPDGSNFTLKIRSTKLEDSAMYFCASSPDRSSYEQYFGPGTRLTVT.

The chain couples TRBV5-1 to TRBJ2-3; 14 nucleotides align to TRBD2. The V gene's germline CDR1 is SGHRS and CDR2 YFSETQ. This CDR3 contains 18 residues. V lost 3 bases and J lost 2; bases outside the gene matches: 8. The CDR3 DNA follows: TGCGCCAGCAGCTCCGGGACTAGCGGGGGCATCTACACAGATACGCAGTATTTT. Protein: CASSSGTSGGIYTDTQYF. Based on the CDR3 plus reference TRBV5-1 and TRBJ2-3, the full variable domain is KAGVTQTPRYLIKTRGQQVTLSCSPISGHRSVSWYQQTPGQGLQFLFEYFSETQRNKGNFPGRFSGRQFSNSRSEMNVSTLELGDSALYLCASSSGTSGGIYTDTQYFGPGTRLTVL.

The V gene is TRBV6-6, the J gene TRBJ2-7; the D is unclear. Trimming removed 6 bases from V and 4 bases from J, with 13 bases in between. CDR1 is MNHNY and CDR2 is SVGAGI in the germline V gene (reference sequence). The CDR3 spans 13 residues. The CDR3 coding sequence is TGTGCCAGCAGCCCTGACCCGAGGTACGAGCAGTACTTC. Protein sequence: CASSPDPRYEQYF.

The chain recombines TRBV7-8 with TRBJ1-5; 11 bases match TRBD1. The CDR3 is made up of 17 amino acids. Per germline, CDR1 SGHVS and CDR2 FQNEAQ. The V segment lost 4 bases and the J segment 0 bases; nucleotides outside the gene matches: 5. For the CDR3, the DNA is TGTGCCAGCAGCTCGCGGACAGGGGGCTATAGCAATCAGCCCCAGCATTTT. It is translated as CASSSRTGGYSNQPQHF.

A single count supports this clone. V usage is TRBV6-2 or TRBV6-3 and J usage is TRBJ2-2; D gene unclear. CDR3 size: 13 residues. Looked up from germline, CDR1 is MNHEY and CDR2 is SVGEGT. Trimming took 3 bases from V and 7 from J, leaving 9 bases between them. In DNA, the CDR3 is TGTGCCAGCAGTTATAGTCGTGGCGGGGAGCTGTTTTTT. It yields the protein CASSYSRGGELFF.

CDR3 nucleotides: TGTGCCAGCAGCGTTGAGACTAAATACAATGAGCAGTTCTTC. Amino acids: CASSVETKYNEQFF. The chain joins TRBV9 to TRBJ2-1, with a possible D match to TRBD2 (5 bases). V was pared by 2 bases and J by 4 bases, with 10 bases between. The CDR3 spans 14 residues. CDR1 is SGDLS and CDR2 is YYNGEE in the germline V gene.

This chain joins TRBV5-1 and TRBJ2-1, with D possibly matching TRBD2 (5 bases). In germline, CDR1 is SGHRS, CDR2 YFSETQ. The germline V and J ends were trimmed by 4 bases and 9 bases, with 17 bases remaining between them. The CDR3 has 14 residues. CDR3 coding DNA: TGCGCCAGCAGCCTATTCCGCGGGCAACTTGAGCAGTTCTTC. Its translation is CASSLFRGQLEQFF.

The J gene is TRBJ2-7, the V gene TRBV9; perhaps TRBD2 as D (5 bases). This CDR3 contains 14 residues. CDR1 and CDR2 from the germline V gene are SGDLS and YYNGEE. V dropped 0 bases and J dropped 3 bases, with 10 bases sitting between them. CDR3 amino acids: CASSVGRGLYEQYF. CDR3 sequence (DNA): TGTGCCAGCAGCGTAGGGCGTGGACTCTACGAGCAGTACTTC.

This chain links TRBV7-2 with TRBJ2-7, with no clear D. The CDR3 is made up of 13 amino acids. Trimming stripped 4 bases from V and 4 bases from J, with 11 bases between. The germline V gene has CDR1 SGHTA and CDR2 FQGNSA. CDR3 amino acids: CASSSYSGYEQYF. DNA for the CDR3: TGTGCCAGCAGCTCCTACTCCGGTTACGAGCAGTACTTC.

CDR3 DNA sequence: TGCAGTGCTACAGGGGACTATGGCTACACCTTC. Translated: CSATGDYGYTF. The chain carries TRBV20-1 and TRBJ1-2, with D tentatively TRBD1 (6 bases). V lost 4 bases to trimming and J lost 3 bases, with 6 bases between them. This CDR3 has 11 residues. CDR1 and CDR2 from the germline V gene are DFQATT and SNEGSKA (reference sequence).